One and the same sample provided the 19 T cell receptor beta chains below, sequenced in a study of blood T cell repertoires in COVID-19. The protocol was immunoSEQ multiplex PCR, while the TCRdb copy is restricted to in-frame clones and leaves out a portion. The table includes around 150,000 clones, about 80% detected once. Specimen: peripheral blood. Receptors originate from a man aged 55 to 70 with acute or convalescent COVID-19.

J is TRBJ1-6 and V is TRBV7-2, with unresolved D. CDR3 length equals 15 residues. V was clipped by 6 bases and J by 0 bases, with 9 bases between them. Per the germline V gene, CDR1 is SGHTA and CDR2 is FQGNSA. The CDR3 region is CASSRTSSYNSPLHF. CDR3 nucleotide sequence: TGTGCCAGCAGTCGAACGAGCTCCTATAATTCACCCCTCCACTTT.

This clone was seen once. V usage is TRBV7-9 and J usage is TRBJ1-1; D is possibly TRBD1 (6 bases). V gave up 3 bases and J gave up 1 base, with 9 bases separating them. The CDR3 length is 14 residues. The germline CDR1 and CDR2 sequences are SEHNR and FQNEAQ (reference sequence). The CDR3 nucleotides read TGTGCCAGCAGCTTCACAGGGTCGAACACTGAAGCTTTCTTT. Protein: CASSFTGSNTEAFF.

The chain recombines TRBV10-3 with TRBJ1-1, with D maybe TRBD1 (6 bases). Germline values: CDR1 ENHRY, CDR2 SYGVKD. The CDR3 has 13 residues. The V end was cut by 7 bases, the J end by 1 base, with 10 bases between. CDR3 in amino acids: CAITGQPNTEAFF. The CDR3 bases are TGTGCCATCACCGGACAGCCGAACACTGAAGCTTTCTTT.

The chain's CDR3 is CASSLDSKQETQYF. Written as DNA, the CDR3 is TGCGCCAGCAGCTTGGACAGTAAACAAGAGACCCAGTACTTC. The V gene is TRBV5-1, the J gene TRBJ2-5, with D uncertain. The germline V and J ends were trimmed by 0 bases and 2 bases, with 8 bases remaining between them. The germline V gene has CDR1 SGHRS and CDR2 YFSETQ. This CDR3 is built from 14 residues.

There are a few counts of this clone. The V call is TRBV10-3, the J call TRBJ1-2, with 9 bases matching TRBD1. With 6 bases clipped from V and 5 bases from J, the junction kept 1 base outside the gene matches. There are 12 residues in the CDR3. CDR1 and CDR2 from the germline V gene are ENHRY and SYGVKD. The CDR3 reads CAISGTGYGYTF. In DNA, the CDR3 is TGTGCCATCAGCGGGACAGGGTATGGCTACACCTTC.

The rearrangement joins TRBV13 to TRBJ2-7, with D possibly being TRBD1 (6 bases). Trimming removed 3 bases from V and 0 bases from J, with 18 bases in between. Germline values: CDR1 PRHDT, CDR2 FYEKMQ (reference sequence). The CDR3 consists of 17 residues. Here the CDR3 DNA reads TGTGCCAGCAGCTTTGGGACGTACAGGGTTAGCTCCTACGAGCAGTACTTC. It yields the protein CASSFGTYRVSSYEQYF.

The CDR3: CASSYSRGETQYF. CDR3 nucleotide sequence: TGTGCCAGCAGTTACTCGAGGGGGGAGACCCAGTACTTC. The V call is TRBV6-2 or TRBV6-3, the J call TRBJ2-5, with a weak D call TRBD1 (6 bases). Germline V lookup: CDR1 MNHEY, CDR2 SVGEGT. Between the trimmed V and J ends, which lost 0 bases and 5 bases, there was a span of 7 bases. The CDR3 is made up of 13 amino acids.

The V and J genes are TRBV18 and TRBJ1-6; 7 positions agree with TRBD1. The germline V gene has CDR1 KGHSH and CDR2 LQKENI. The CDR3 totals 14 residues. V shed 2 bases and J 7 bases; nucleotides not matched to a gene: 2. The CDR3 is CASSPDRANSPLHF. In DNA, the CDR3 is TGTGCCAGCTCACCAGACAGGGCGAATTCACCCCTCCACTTT.

DNA for the CDR3: TGCGCCAGCAGCCAAGATCGGGAGACTGAAGCTTTCTTT. It yields the protein CASSQDRETEAFF. This chain connects TRBV4-1 to TRBJ1-1; unclear D gene. The germline V gene encodes CDR1 MGHRA and CDR2 YSYEKL. Trimming stripped 0 bases from V and 5 bases from J, with 7 bases between. This CDR3 region has 13 residues.

A remark on this clone: Other DNA sequences of this sample code for an identical CDR3. The chain is built from TRBV19 and TRBJ1-2; 9 bases are a match to TRBD1. The V gene end was trimmed by 1 base and the J gene end by 8 bases; junction bases not matched to a gene: 2. The V gene's germline CDR1 is LNHDA and CDR2 SQIVND (reference sequence). The CDR3 consists of 13 residues. The CDR3 DNA is TGTGCCAGTAGTATAGGGACAGGGGACGGCTACACCTTC. Protein: CASSIGTGDGYTF.

This chain uses TRBV4-3 with TRBJ2-7, with unresolved D. The CDR3 totals 14 residues. The V and J ends lost 0 bases and 5 bases respectively, with 11 bases between them. Germline assignment: CDR1 LGHNA and CDR2 YSLEER. The CDR3 DNA follows: TGCGCCAGCAGCCAAGATCGAGGTTGGGACGAGCAGTACTTC. Amino acid sequence: CASSQDRGWDEQYF.

The chain joins TRBV5-1 to TRBJ1-5; D gene uncertain. V shed 0 bases and J shed 1 base, with 8 bases lying between them. Germline-derived CDR1 and CDR2 are SGHRS and YFSETQ. The CDR3 is 15 residues long. CDR3 nucleotide sequence: TGCGCCAGCAGCTTGGAGTCAGGAAGCAATCAGCCCCAGCATTTT. Translation: CASSLESGSNQPQHF.

This chain connects TRBV6-5 to TRBJ2-7, with D tentatively TRBD1 (6 bases). From germline, CDR1 is MNHEY and CDR2 SVGAGI. V gave up 7 bases and J gave up 0 bases, with 16 bases separating them. The CDR3 extends over 15 amino acids. The CDR3: CASTPTQGTSYEQYF. DNA of the CDR3: TGTGCCAGCACCCCTACCCAGGGGACCTCCTACGAGCAGTACTTC.

V and J are TRBV4-3 and TRBJ1-2; D is ambiguous. The CDR3 consists of 17 residues. Germline values: CDR1 LGHNA, CDR2 YSLEER. V dropped 0 bases and J dropped 4 bases, with 18 bases sitting between them. CDR3 protein: CASSQDSARSEPYGYTF. DNA of the CDR3: TGCGCCAGCAGCCAAGACTCGGCCAGATCGGAGCCCTATGGCTACACCTTC.

On this clone: A clone one base away is much larger, so this may be a read error. This sample also contains other DNA sequences that code for the same CDR3. The chain has TRBV12-3 or TRBV12-4 and TRBJ2-3; D remains ambiguous. V was trimmed by 0 bases and J by 5 bases, leaving 3 bases between them. This CDR3 has 12 residues. The chain's CDR3 is CASSLARDTQYF. CDR3 coding DNA: TGTGCCAGCAGTTTAGCGCGAGATACGCAGTATTTT.

The chain joins TRBV4-3 to TRBJ2-1; possible D gene TRBD1, 6 bases. CDR3 size: 13 residues. V lost 3 bases and J lost 4, with 7 bases in between. Germline lookup yields CDR1 LGHNA and CDR2 YSLEER. In DNA, the CDR3 is TGCGCCAGCAGCCAGGGACAATACAATGAGCAGTTCTTC. This encodes CASSQGQYNEQFF.

V usage is TRBV10-2 and J usage is TRBJ1-1; D might be TRBD1 (6 bases). Trimming took off 0 bases at V and 9 bases at J, with 11 bases between the two ends. This CDR3 is 13 amino acids long. CDR1 and CDR2 (germline): WSHSY, SAAADI. This CDR3 reads CASSESNTGQAFF. CDR3 DNA: TGCGCCAGCAGTGAGTCGAACACAGGGCAAGCTTTCTTT.

The J gene is TRBJ2-7, the V gene TRBV3-1 (or the pseudogene TRBV3-2), with 8 nucleotides matching TRBD1. The CDR3 totals 13 residues. Germline loops: CDR1 LGHDT, CDR2 YNNKEL (reference sequence). V shed 5 bases and J 1 base; nucleotides not matched to a gene: 1. The CDR3 DNA reads TGTGCCAGCAGCGGGACAGGATCCTACGAGCAGTACTTC. This translates into CASSGTGSYEQYF.

This rearrangement joins TRBV6-5 to TRBJ2-7, with D tentatively TRBD2 (6 bases). The CDR3 covers 15 residues. V was pared by 5 bases and J by 7 bases, with 21 bases between. Per germline, CDR1 MNHEY and CDR2 SVGAGI. CDR3 sequence reads: CASSLGAGRLGEQYF. The CDR3 DNA reads TGTGCCAGCAGTCTAGGAGCAGGGAGACTAGGGGAGCAGTACTTC.